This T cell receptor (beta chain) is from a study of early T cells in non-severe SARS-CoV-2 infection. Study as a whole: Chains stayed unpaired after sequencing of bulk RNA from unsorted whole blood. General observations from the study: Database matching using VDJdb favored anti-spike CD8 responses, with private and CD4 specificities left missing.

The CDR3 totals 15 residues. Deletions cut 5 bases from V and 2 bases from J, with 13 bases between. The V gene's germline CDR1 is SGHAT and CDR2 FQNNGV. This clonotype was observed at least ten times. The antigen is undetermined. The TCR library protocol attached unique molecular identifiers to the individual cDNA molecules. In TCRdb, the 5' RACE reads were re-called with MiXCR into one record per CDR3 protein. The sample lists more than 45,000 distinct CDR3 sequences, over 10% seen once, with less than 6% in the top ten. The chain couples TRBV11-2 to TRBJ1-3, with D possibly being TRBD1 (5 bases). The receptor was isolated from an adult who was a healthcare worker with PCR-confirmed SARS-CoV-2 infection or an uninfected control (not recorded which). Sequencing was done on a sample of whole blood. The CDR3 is CASSPLTGTGNTIYF. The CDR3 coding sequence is TGTGCCAGCAGCCCCCTCACAGGCACTGGAAACACCATATATTTT.